Below are 14 T cell receptor beta chains sequenced from a single sample in a study of blood T cell repertoires in COVID-19. The data were produced by immunoSEQ multiplex PCR, yet TCRdb's version contains in-frame clones alone and is incomplete. The sample yields over 140,000 clones, roughly 80% seen once. The sample consisted of peripheral blood. The receptors here all came from a woman between 45 and 60 years old with active or convalescent COVID-19.

This chain joins TRBV19 and TRBJ2-5; 9 nucleotides match TRBD1. The CDR3 runs 17 residues. Germline V gives CDR1 LNHDA, CDR2 SQIVND (reference sequence). V lost 5 bases to trimming and J lost 4 bases; unmatched junction nucleotides: 14. This chain's CDR3 is CASSPLRGQGNSETQYF. Written as DNA, the CDR3 is TGTGCCAGTAGTCCACTGAGGGGACAGGGTAACTCAGAGACCCAGTACTTC.

V is TRBV4-3 and J is TRBJ1-1; 7 bases match TRBD1. The V gene's germline CDR1 is LGHNA and CDR2 YSLEER. This CDR3 has 15 residues. Unmatched junction bases numbered 3, after V lost 1 base and J lost 1 base. The DNA of the CDR3 is TGCGCCAGCAGCCAAGCAGACAGGGAGAACACTGAAGCTTTCTTT. Translated, it gives CASSQADRENTEAFF.

The J gene is TRBJ2-5, the V gene TRBV7-2; 7 bases align to TRBD2. The CDR3 sequence is 15 residues long. CDR1 is SGHTA and CDR2 is FQGNSA in the germline V gene. V gave up 5 bases and J gave up 5 bases; unmatched junction bases: 11. Here the CDR3 reads CASSPLISGVETQYF. In nucleotides, the CDR3 is TGTGCCAGCAGCCCCCTGATAAGCGGGGTCGAGACCCAGTACTTC. The full variable domain, in which reference TRBV7-2 and TRBJ2-5 provide the parts outside the CDR3, is GAGVSQSPSNKVTEKGKDVELRCDPISGHTALYWYRQSLGQGLEFLIYFQGNSAPDKSGLPSDRFSAERTGGSVSTLTIQRTQQEDSAVYLCASSPLISGVETQYFGPGTRLLVL.

This sequence joins TRBV3-1 (or the pseudogene TRBV3-2) and TRBJ2-5; 10 bases fit TRBD2. The length of the CDR3 is 15 residues. Germline CDR1 reads LGHDT; CDR2 reads YNNKEL (reference sequence). J was trimmed by 2 bases and V by 4 bases; bases with no gene match: 4. In nucleotides, the CDR3 is TGTGCCAGCAGCCGGAAAGCGGGGGGGCAAGAGACCCAGTACTTC. Its translation is CASSRKAGGQETQYF.

This chain connects TRBV4-3 to TRBJ2-1; D is possibly TRBD1 (6 bases). Trimming left V 1 base short and J 11 bases short, with 15 bases between. CDR1 and CDR2 (germline): LGHNA, YSLEER. This CDR3 has 14 amino acids. The CDR3 sequence: CASSQVPGQGKQFF. CDR3 coding DNA: TGCGCCAGCAGCCAAGTCCCCGGGCAGGGGAAGCAGTTCTTC.

The rearrangement links TRBV29-1 to TRBJ1-2, with 8 positions matching TRBD1. The CDR3 consists of 12 residues. The V and J ends lost 5 bases and 7 bases, in that order; junction bases with no gene match: 6. The germline V gene encodes CDR1 SQVTM and CDR2 ANQGSEA. The CDR3 reads CSVPGGAIGYTF. The CDR3 bases are TGCAGCGTTCCAGGGGGCGCTATTGGCTACACCTTC.

This chain's CDR3 is CASSTQALSYNEQFF. In DNA, the CDR3 is TGTGCCAGCAGCACCCAAGCTCTGTCCTACAATGAGCAGTTCTTC. The chain couples TRBV7-8 to TRBJ2-1; D gene uncertain. The germline gives CDR1 SGHVS, CDR2 FQNEAQ. V was cut by 5 bases and J by 1 base, with 12 bases left in between. The length of the CDR3 is 15 residues.

V usage is TRBV30 and J usage is TRBJ1-1; D not resolved. The CDR3 extends over 13 amino acids. Germline CDR1 GTSNPN, CDR2 SVGIG (reference sequence). V was trimmed by 4 bases and J by 4 bases, leaving 13 bases between them. The CDR3 sequence is CAWTGDLATEAFF. CDR3 DNA: TGTGCCTGGACCGGGGATCTTGCCACTGAAGCTTTCTTT.

V gene TRBV2 combines with J gene TRBJ2-7; 8 bases map to TRBD1. CDR1 and CDR2 (germline): SNHLY, FYNNEI. CDR3 length: 14 residues. The V segment lost 10 bases and the J segment 0 bases; nucleotides outside the gene matches: 8. CDR3 sequence: CATRGQGISYEQYF. The CDR3 DNA sequence: TGTGCCACGCGAGGACAGGGCATCTCCTACGAGCAGTACTTC.

The chain is built from TRBV28 and TRBJ2-1; D remains ambiguous. Germline CDR1 MDHEN, CDR2 SYDVKM. V shed 3 bases and J shed 7 bases, with 4 bases lying between them. The CDR3 spans 11 residues. The CDR3 sequence is CASSFRNEQFF. CDR3 DNA: TGTGCCAGCAGTTTCAGGAATGAGCAGTTCTTC.

This clone occurred many times. This chain links TRBV7-9 with TRBJ2-7; 9 bases align to TRBD1. Trimming at V came to 5 bases and at J to 5 bases, leaving 10 bases not matched to a gene. The CDR3 is 15 residues long. CDR1 SEHNR and CDR2 FQNEAQ come from the germline V gene (reference sequence). CDR3 in amino acids: CASSPLDRGDHEQYF. In DNA form, the CDR3 reads TGTGCCAGCAGCCCACTTGACAGGGGGGACCACGAGCAGTACTTC.

The chain is built from TRBV9 and TRBJ2-7; a possible D gene is TRBD1 (5 bases). CDR3 length equals 14 residues. The V end was cut by 4 bases, the J end by 6 bases, with 17 bases between. Per the germline V gene, CDR1 is SGDLS and CDR2 is YYNGEE. DNA for the CDR3: TGTGCCAGCAGCCCGGAGTTGGGTGGGGCCGAGCAGTACTTC. It translates to CASSPELGGAEQYF.

The gene calls are TRBV14 and TRBJ1-3; D remains unclear. The V gene lost 1 base and the J gene lost 0 bases, with 4 bases spanning the gap. The germline CDR1 and CDR2 sequences are SGHDN and FVKESK. The length of the CDR3 is 14 residues. The CDR3 DNA reads as TGTGCCAGCAGCCAAGGGAGCTCTGGAAACACCATATATTTT. It codes for CASSQGSSGNTIYF.

The chain carries TRBV2 and TRBJ1-4; 7 positions match TRBD1. This CDR3 contains 15 residues. V lost 6 bases, J lost 7 bases, and 11 bases stayed unmatched. The germline CDR1 and CDR2 sequences are SNHLY and FYNNEI. This CDR3 reads CASRATGSAGEKLFF. CDR3 DNA sequence: TGTGCCAGCAGGGCGACAGGGTCCGCGGGTGAAAAACTGTTTTTT.